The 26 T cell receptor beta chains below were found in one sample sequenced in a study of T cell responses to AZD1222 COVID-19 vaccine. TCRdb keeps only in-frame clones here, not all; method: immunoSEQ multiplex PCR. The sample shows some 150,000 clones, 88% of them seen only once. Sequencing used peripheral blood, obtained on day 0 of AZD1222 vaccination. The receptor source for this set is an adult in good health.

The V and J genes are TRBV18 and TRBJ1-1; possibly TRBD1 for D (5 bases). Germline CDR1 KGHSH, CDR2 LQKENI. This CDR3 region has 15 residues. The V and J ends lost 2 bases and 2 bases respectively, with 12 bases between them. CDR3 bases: TGTGCCAGCTCACCAGTGGGCAGGGCTAACACTGAAGCTTTCTTT. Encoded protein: CASSPVGRANTEAFF. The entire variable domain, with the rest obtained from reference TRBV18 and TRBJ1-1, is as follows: NAGVMQNPRHLVRRRGQEARLRCSPMKGHSHVYWYRQLPEEGLKFMVYLQKENIIDESGMPKERFSAEFPKEGPSILRIQQVVRGDSAAYFCASSPVGRANTEAFFGQGTRLTVV.

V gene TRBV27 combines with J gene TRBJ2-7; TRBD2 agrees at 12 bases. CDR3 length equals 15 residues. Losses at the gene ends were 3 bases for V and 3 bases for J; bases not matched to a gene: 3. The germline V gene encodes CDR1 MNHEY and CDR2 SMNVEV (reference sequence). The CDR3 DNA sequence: TGTGCCAGCAGTTTCGGGACTAGCGGGCACTACGAGCAGTACTTC. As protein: CASSFGTSGHYEQYF.

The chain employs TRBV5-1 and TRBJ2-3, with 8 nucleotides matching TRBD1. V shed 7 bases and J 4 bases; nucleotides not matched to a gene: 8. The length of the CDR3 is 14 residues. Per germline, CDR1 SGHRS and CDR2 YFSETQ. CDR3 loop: CASHAGGASDTQYF. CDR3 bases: TGCGCCAGCCACGCAGGGGGCGCTTCAGATACGCAGTATTTT. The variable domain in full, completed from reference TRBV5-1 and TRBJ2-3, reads KAGVTQTPRYLIKTRGQQVTLSCSPISGHRSVSWYQQTPGQGLQFLFEYFSETQRNKGNFPGRFSGRQFSNSRSEMNVSTLELGDSALYLCASHAGGASDTQYFGPGTRLTVL.

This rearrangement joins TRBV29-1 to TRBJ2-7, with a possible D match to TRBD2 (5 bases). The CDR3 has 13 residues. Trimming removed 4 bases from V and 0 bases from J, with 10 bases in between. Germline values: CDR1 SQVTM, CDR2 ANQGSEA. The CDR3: CSVAGIVSYEQYF. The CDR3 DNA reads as TGCAGCGTTGCCGGGATCGTCTCCTACGAGCAGTACTTC.

This CDR3 reads CATRDRQQETQYF. The DNA for the CDR3 is TGTGCAACGCGGGACCGACAACAAGAGACCCAGTACTTC. V usage is TRBV6-5 and J usage is TRBJ2-5, with D perhaps matching TRBD2 (6 bases). Germline loops: CDR1 MNHEY, CDR2 SVGAGI. CDR3 length equals 13 residues.

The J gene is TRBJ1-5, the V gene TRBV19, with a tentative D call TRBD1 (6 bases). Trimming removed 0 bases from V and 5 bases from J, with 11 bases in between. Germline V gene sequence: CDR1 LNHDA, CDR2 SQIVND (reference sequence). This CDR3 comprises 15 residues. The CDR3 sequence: CASSIEGAGDQPQHF. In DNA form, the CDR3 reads TGTGCCAGTAGTATAGAGGGGGCGGGTGATCAGCCCCAGCATTTT.

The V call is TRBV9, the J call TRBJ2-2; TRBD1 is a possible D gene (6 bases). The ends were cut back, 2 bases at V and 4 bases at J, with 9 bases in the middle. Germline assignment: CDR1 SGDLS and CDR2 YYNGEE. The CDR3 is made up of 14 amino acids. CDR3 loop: CASSVLTGTGELFF. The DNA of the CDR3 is TGTGCCAGCAGCGTCTTGACAGGCACCGGGGAGCTGTTTTTT.

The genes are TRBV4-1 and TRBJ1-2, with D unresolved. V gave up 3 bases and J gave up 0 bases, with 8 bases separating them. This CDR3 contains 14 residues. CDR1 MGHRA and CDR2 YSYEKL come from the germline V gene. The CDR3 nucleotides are TGCGCCAGCAGCCATGGGGAAGCTAACTATGGCTACACCTTC. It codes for CASSHGEANYGYTF.

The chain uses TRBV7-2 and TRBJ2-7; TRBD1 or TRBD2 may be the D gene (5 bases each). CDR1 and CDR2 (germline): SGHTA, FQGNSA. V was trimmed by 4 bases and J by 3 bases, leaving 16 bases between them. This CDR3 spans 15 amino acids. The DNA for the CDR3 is TGTGCCAGCAGCTACCGGGACGGCGGACTCTACGAGCAGTACTTC. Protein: CASSYRDGGLYEQYF.

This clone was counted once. The CDR3 region has the DNA TGTGCCAGCAGCGAGACGACAGGTTCCTACAATGAGCAGTTCTTC. Amino acids: CASSETTGSYNEQFF. The chain couples TRBV9 to TRBJ2-1, with D perhaps matching TRBD1 (6 bases). V was pared by 3 bases and J by 1 base, with 11 bases between. CDR3 length: 15 residues. CDR1 SGDLS and CDR2 YYNGEE come from the germline V gene.

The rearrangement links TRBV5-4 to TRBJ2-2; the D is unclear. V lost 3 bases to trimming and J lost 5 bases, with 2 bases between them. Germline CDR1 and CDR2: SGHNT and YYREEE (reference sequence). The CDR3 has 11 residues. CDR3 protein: CASSSTGELFF. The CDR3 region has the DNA TGTGCCAGCAGCTCTACCGGGGAGCTGTTTTTT.

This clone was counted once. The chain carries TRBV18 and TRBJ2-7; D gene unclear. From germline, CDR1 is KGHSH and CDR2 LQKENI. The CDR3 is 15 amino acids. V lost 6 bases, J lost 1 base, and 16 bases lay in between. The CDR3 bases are TGTGCCAGCTCCTCGGATGGCAGCCATTCCTACGAGCAGTACTTC. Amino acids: CASSSDGSHSYEQYF.

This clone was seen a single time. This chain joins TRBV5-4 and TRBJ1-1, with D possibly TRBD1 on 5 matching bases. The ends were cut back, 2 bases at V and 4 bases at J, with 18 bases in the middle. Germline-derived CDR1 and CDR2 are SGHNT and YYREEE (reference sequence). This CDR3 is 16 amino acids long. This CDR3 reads CASSFWPDLGGTEAFF. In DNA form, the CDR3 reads TGTGCCAGCAGCTTCTGGCCGGACCTCGGGGGCACTGAAGCTTTCTTT.

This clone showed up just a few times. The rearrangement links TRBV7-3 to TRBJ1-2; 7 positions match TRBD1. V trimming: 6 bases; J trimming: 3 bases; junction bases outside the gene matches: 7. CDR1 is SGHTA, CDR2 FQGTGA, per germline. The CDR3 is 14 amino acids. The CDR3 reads CASSSTGTDYGYTF. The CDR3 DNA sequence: TGTGCCAGCAGTTCCACCGGGACAGACTATGGCTACACCTTC.

The CDR3 DNA is TGTGCCAGCAGTTTAAGGCAGGGGAGAATGAACACTGAAGCTTTCTTT. Its translation is CASSLRQGRMNTEAFF. The gene calls are TRBV28 and TRBJ1-1, with D possibly being TRBD1 (6 bases). The CDR3 is 16 amino acids. The germline CDR1 and CDR2 sequences are MDHEN and SYDVKM. Trimming left V 2 bases short and J 0 bases short, with 13 bases between. Using reference TRBV28 and TRBJ1-1 for the parts outside the CDR3, the full variable domain is DVKVTQSSRYLVKRTGEKVFLECVQDMDHENMFWYRQDPGLGLRLIYFSYDVKMKEKGDIPEGYSVSREKKERFSLILESASTNQTSMYLCASSLRQGRMNTEAFFGQGTRLTVV.

Here the CDR3 DNA reads TGCGCCAGCAGCTGGACCCTGAACACTGAAGCTTTCTTT. It specifies CASSWTLNTEAFF. V and J are TRBV4-3 and TRBJ1-1; no definite D call. Trimming shortened V by 5 bases and J by 0 bases, and 7 bases separated the two germline ends. Germline assignment: CDR1 LGHNA and CDR2 YSLEER. The CDR3 contains 13 residues.

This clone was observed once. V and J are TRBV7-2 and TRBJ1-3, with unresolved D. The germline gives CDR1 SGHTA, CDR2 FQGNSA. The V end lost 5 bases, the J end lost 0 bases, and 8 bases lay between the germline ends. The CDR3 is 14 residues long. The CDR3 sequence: CASSPRGSGNTIYF. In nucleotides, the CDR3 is TGTGCCAGCAGCCCCCGGGGCTCTGGAAACACCATATATTTT.

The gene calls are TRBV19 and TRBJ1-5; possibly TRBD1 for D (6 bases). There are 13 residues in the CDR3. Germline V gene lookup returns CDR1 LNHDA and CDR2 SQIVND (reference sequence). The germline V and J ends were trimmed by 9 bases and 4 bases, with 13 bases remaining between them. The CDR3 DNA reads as TGTGCCAGCGACGGACAGACGAATCAGCCCCAGCATTTT. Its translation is CASDGQTNQPQHF.

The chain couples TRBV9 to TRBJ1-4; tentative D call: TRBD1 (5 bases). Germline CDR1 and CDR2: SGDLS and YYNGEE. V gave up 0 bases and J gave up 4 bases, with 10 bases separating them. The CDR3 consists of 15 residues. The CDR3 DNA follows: TGTGCCAGCAGCGTAGGAGACAGACTTAATGAAAAACTGTTTTTT. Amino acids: CASSVGDRLNEKLFF.

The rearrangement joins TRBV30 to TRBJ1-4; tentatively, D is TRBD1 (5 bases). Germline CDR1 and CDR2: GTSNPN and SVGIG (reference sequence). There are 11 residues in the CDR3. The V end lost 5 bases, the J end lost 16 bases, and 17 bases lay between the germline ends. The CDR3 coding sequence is TGTGCCTGGGGCGGAACCCAGGGCCCGTTTTTT. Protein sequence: CAWGGTQGPFF.

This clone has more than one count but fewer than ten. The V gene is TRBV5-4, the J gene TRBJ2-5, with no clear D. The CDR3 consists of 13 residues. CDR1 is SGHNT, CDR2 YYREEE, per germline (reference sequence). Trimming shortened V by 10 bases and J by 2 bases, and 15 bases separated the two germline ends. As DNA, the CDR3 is TGTGCCTCCCAGAGGCCAGGACAAGAGACCCAGTACTTC. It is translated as CASQRPGQETQYF.

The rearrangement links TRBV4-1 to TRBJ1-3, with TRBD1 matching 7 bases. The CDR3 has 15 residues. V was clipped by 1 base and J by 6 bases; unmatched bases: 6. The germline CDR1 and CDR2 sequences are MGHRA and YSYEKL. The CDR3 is CASSQGGGQINTIYF. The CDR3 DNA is TGCGCCAGCAGCCAAGGAGGGGGACAGATAAACACCATATATTTT.

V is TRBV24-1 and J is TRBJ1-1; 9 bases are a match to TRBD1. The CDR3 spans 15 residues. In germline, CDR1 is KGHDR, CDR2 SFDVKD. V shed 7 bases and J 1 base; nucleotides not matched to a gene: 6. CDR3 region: CATSRTGASNTEAFF. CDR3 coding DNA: TGTGCCACCAGCCGGACAGGGGCCTCGAACACTGAAGCTTTCTTT.

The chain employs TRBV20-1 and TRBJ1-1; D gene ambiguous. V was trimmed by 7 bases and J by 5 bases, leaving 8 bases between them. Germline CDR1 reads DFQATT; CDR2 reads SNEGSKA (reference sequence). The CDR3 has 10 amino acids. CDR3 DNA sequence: TGCAGTGTCATAAGTACTGAAGCTTTCTTT. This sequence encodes CSVISTEAFF.

CDR3 nucleotides: TGTGCCAGCAGTTTCCTGGCCGGGACAGGGCCTCAGGGCTATGGCTACACCTTC. Residues: CASSFLAGTGPQGYGYTF. The chain links TRBV28 to TRBJ1-2; TRBD1 matches 9 bases. CDR3 length equals 18 residues. Germline lookup yields CDR1 MDHEN and CDR2 SYDVKM. V was pared by 3 bases and J by 4 bases, with 15 bases of the junction left unmatched.

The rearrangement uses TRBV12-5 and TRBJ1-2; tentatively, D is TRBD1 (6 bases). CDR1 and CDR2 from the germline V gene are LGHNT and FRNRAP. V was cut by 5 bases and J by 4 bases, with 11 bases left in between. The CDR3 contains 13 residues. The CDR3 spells CASGGGQGYGYTF. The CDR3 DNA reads TGTGCTAGTGGTGGGGGGCAGGGCTATGGCTACACCTTC.